Sequencing of this T cell receptor (beta chain) was carried out in a study of blood T cell repertoires in COVID-19. Study as a whole: Both acute and convalescent COVID-19 samples were obtained from the United States, Italy and Spain. The cDNA or gDNA used as material had been derived from T cells, B-cell-depleted T cells, or PBMCs.

How the authors handled the data: Reference gene primer amplification in the assay estimated nucleated cell counts. Using immunoSEQ multiplex PCR, the repertoire was profiled, and TCRdb retains in-frame clones only, with some absent. V, J and clone size were drawn from that table, and D and trimming were deduced from the DNA. The sample records more than 95,000 clones, roughly 80% being singletons. This CDR3 has 14 residues. Germline V lookup: CDR1 MNHEY, CDR2 SMNVEV (reference sequence). Trimming removed 3 bases at V and 4 bases at J, with 13 bases between. The rearrangement joins TRBV27 to TRBJ2-7; D is possibly TRBD1 (6 bases). The TCR comes from a man aged 60 to 69 with acute or convalescent COVID-19. The specimen sequenced was peripheral blood. Here the CDR3 reads CASSLQGNVYEQYF. CDR3 coding DNA: TGTGCCAGCAGTTTGCAGGGGAATGTTTACGAGCAGTACTTC.